This TCR beta chain was recovered during a study of beta chain features in type 1 diabetes (dated by TCRdb to between 2018 and 2020). The study in broad terms: Patients and healthy donors did not differ in mean age, gender distribution, total cell number or subset yield. The study compared the TCRB repertoires of sorted circulating CD4+ T cell subsets in recently diagnosed type 1 diabetes patients with those in matched healthy donors. A total of 85 million to 110 million sorted cells were examined across all samples, and RNA yield correlated strongly with the number of cells per subset. Naive and central memory subsets were obtained from all 30 or so donors, but regulatory and stem cell-like memory subsets were isolated from only 8 patients and roughly 8 healthy donors. The full study reports these points: A moderate but significant shortening of TCRB CDR3 length was observed in type 1 diabetes patients in all four CD4+ subsets. HLA sub-analyses involved small numbers of individuals, so any influence of HLA type on TCRB rearrangement remained unresolved. Shorter templates might have been favored by PCR, but patient and control samples were amplified and corrected together, so both groups would have been affected equally by any skew. Naive, central memory and regulatory TCRB repertoires appeared to be more similar among patients than among healthy donors. Because cDNA was sequenced instead of genomic DNA, activated cells with high expression could be over-represented, although the groups did not differ in activation or CD3 levels. At VDJ recombination sites, type 1 diabetes patients had fewer insertions and more deleted nucleotides, which implies abnormalities in thymic rearrangement.

V loses 5 bases, J loses 6 bases, and the germline ends lie 16 bases apart. Reading from cysteine to phenylalanine, the CDR3 counts 14 amino acids. Just the 42-base CDR3 DNA is kept, in frame starting at base 1. The germline V gene sets CDR1 to MDHEN and CDR2 to SYDVKM. In this sample, this clone turned up a few times. No antigen is known for it. Qualities for individual bases were not recorded, and no much larger clone is one base off. The entire amount of isolated RNA was reverse transcribed using the High Capacity cDNA Reverse Transcription Kit, so the sequenced TCRB transcripts were expressed ones. Deep immunoSEQ sequencing was performed on naive, central memory and regulatory T cell samples, with an average of approximately 3.9 million total reads per sample. After sorted cells were lysed in RLT buffer, RNA was extracted with DNase-treated RNeasy Micro or Mini kits, with the choice depending on cell number. Each cell subset was processed on its own to prevent cross-contamination, while patient and healthy donor samples were processed together. Using the immunoSEQ multiplex PCR, TCRB sequences were amplified from cDNA into 87-bp fragments spanning the CDR3 region. Amplicons were sequenced on the Illumina HiSeq platform. The study's own analysis went as follows. Synthetic template baselines were used to correct PCR bias computationally, reads within Hamming distance 2 were collapsed, and singletons that could not be merged were discarded. Reads were aligned against IMGT so that V, D and J genes, CDR3 length and insertions or deletions at six rearrangement sites could be assigned. Within each subset, clonotype counts were normalized to sorted cell number, and only after that were true diversity and Gini coefficients computed with the tcR R package. The overlap coefficient, calculated on TCRB nucleotide sequences, was used to measure repertoire sharing. As a proxy for the pre-selection repertoire, out-of-frame TCRB sequences from naive cells were analyzed. Entries here come from immuneACCESS through TCRdb and include only in-frame sequences with V and J called. Some clones fail to appear in such tables; in the studies checked, an unresolved V gene covers under half of the shortfall, and the cause of the remainder is unknown. That table is the source of V, J and clone size, and D and trimming were worked out from the DNA. The sample includes around 140,000 clones, with 10% observed a single time. The biggest ten clones account for under 1.5% of the sample.

Each donor gave one peripheral blood draw, about 100 mL on average, collected into heparinised tubes. A BD FACSAria II was used to sort naive, central memory, regulatory and stem cell-like memory CD4+ T cells with a panel that included CD45RO, CCR7, CD25, CD127, CD95 and CD27. A purity above 95% was achieved for all sorted populations. PBMCs were isolated right away by Lymphoprep density gradient centrifugation and were stained directly, without culture. Samples were stained and sorted in pairs, with one healthy donor and one patient per experiment, so that batch effects were minimized. This clonotype originated in a young man in good health. The chain is made from TRBV28 and TRBJ1-2; D gene: possibly TRBD1, on 5 matching bases. Sequenced sample: naive CD4+ T cells from blood. Reading the label with the study, this specimen's cell subset or site is: true naive CD4+ T cells. The CDR3 protein: CASSSWWGGDGYTF. The bases are TGTGCCAGCAGTAGCTGGTGGGGCGGAGATGGCTACACCTTC.